This TCR beta chain was retrieved from a study of T cells in Graves' hyperthyroidism and ophthalmopathy. RNA transcripts gave rise to amplified TCR beta CDR3 regions. During a first-round RT-PCR of the TCR CDR3, the HTBI primer set was used. TCRdb recomputed calls from the multiplex PCR reads with MiXCR, one row per CDR3 protein. The table lists about 590,000 distinct CDR3 sequences, approximately 15% of them singletons. The J segment lost 2 bases and the V segment lost 4 bases, leaving 3 bases of the junction unmatched. Germline CDR1 is SGHKS and CDR2 is YYEKEE (reference sequence). The CDR3 loop spans 14 amino acids. This clonotype was counted many times. Its antigen is not identified. Stability of Graves' hyperthyroidism was defined as absent ophthalmopathy progression within 18 months. The study left out patients who had uncontrolled infection, other autoimmune disease, pregnancy or lactation. The study, taken as a whole, reports: Clonotypes that were expanded in thyroid above 0.001 mostly appeared in blood too. The model forecast ophthalmopathy, anticipating it by a median approximately 6.1 months before onset.

This sequence joins TRBV5-5 and TRBJ2-5, with 9 nucleotides matching TRBD1. This sequence originates from a young woman with Graves' hyperthyroidism. Material: blood. The CDR3 here is CASSGTGLQETQYF. The CDR3, as DNA: TGTGCCAGCAGCGGGACAGGGCTACAAGAGACCCAGTACTTC.